These 9 T cell receptor beta chains share one sample of origin, sequenced in a study of T-cell reconstitution after alpha-beta-depleted transplantation in children. Unique molecular identifiers were incorporated into the prepared TCRbeta library. A single record per CDR3 protein comes from TCRdb applying MiXCR to the PCR reads. The sample holds fewer than 1 million distinct CDR3 sequences, around 17% seen once. The sequences come from PBMCs, mostly from graft donor cells, collected 360 days after TCRalphabeta/CD19-depleted stem cell transplant. The origin of the receptors is a male patient younger than 18 who had a stem cell transplant for acute lymphoblastic leukemia, so the T cells may come from the graft donor.

The chain employs TRBV4-1 and TRBJ1-1; D remains unclear. This CDR3 is 15 amino acids long. Trimming shortened V by 4 bases and J by 0 bases, and 12 bases separated the two germline ends. The germline V gene has CDR1 MGHRA and CDR2 YSYEKL. The CDR3 protein is CASSPWTVLNTEAFF. The DNA for the CDR3 is TGCGCCAGCAGCCCATGGACGGTCTTGAACACTGAAGCTTTCTTT.

The chain combines TRBV19 with TRBJ2-7; unclear D gene. Germline V CDR1 and CDR2: LNHDA, SQIVND (reference sequence). This CDR3 has 14 amino acids. With 8 bases removed from V and 2 bases from J, the gap between germline ends came to 16 bases. CDR3: CASRIMDGTYEQYF. CDR3 in DNA: TGTGCCAGTCGGATAATGGACGGAACCTACGAGCAGTACTTC.

The CDR3 DNA sequence: TGCGCCAGCAGCCTGGGTACGGGACAGGGAAGGCACGAGCAGTACTTC. The encoded protein is CASSLGTGQGRHEQYF. The V and J genes are TRBV5-1 and TRBJ2-7; 9 positions match TRBD1. The CDR3 is 16 amino acids. Germline values: CDR1 SGHRS, CDR2 YFSETQ. Trimming removed 4 bases from V and 5 bases from J; junction bases left unmatched: 13.

This clonotype turned up a few times. The chain is built from TRBV11-1 and TRBJ2-1; D not resolved. Trimming took off 5 bases at V and 7 bases at J, with 6 bases between the two ends. CDR1 is SGHAT and CDR2 is FQDESV in the germline V gene (reference sequence). The CDR3 is 11 amino acids. The CDR3 sequence: CASSPANEQFF. The CDR3 coding sequence is TGTGCCAGCAGCCCGGCAAATGAGCAGTTCTTC.

This chain uses TRBV5-6 with TRBJ2-1; TRBD2 aligns across 8 bases. Per germline, CDR1 SGHDT and CDR2 YYEEEE. Trimming cost V 2 bases and J 7 bases; bases outside gene matches: 11. The CDR3 runs 16 residues. CDR3 coding DNA: TGTGCCAGCAGCTTTTCAGCGGGAGCGGTATCGAATGAGCAGTTCTTC. It codes for CASSFSAGAVSNEQFF.

The chain carries TRBV7-9 and TRBJ2-3; 8 bases fit TRBD2. The CDR3 consists of 18 residues. Germline V lookup: CDR1 SEHNR, CDR2 FQNEAQ (reference sequence). V lost 5 bases to trimming and J lost 5 bases; unmatched junction nucleotides: 18. The CDR3 DNA reads TGTGCCAGCAGCCCCGGGACCTTCAAAGGGCGGGGGGAAGATACGCAGTATTTT. Amino acid sequence: CASSPGTFKGRGEDTQYF.

The chain recombines TRBV7-6 with TRBJ2-5; 7 nucleotides agree with TRBD2. Germline loops: CDR1 SGHVS, CDR2 FNYEAQ. The CDR3 extends over 16 amino acids. V lost 5 bases and J lost 5; bases outside the gene matches: 14. The CDR3 sequence is CASSSTGGLVVETQYF. Written as DNA, the CDR3 is TGTGCCAGCAGCAGCACCGGAGGACTAGTGGTGGAGACCCAGTACTTC.

As DNA, the CDR3 is TGCAGTGCTTGGACTAGCGGGAGGCCCAAAAACATTCAGTACTTC. It yields the protein CSAWTSGRPKNIQYF. The chain links TRBV20-1 to TRBJ2-4; TRBD2 agrees at 14 bases. The CDR3 totals 15 residues. Germline CDR1 DFQATT, CDR2 SNEGSKA (reference sequence). The ends lost 5 bases at V and 2 bases at J; junction bases unmatched: 2.

V usage is TRBV27 and J usage is TRBJ2-2, with D tentatively TRBD2 (6 bases). Germline CDR1 and CDR2: MNHEY and SMNVEV (reference sequence). The V end lost 6 bases, the J end lost 7 bases, and 27 bases lay between the germline ends. This CDR3 has 18 residues. The CDR3 nucleotides read TGTGCCAGCAGCCTTAGGGTGGCCGGAGGGCCATCTATCGGGGAGCTGTTTTTT. Protein product: CASSLRVAGGPSIGELFF.